This TCR beta chain was sequenced during a study of blood T cell repertoires in COVID-19 (TCRdb year 2020). Regarding the study in general: Collaborator samples came from the United States, Italy and Spain and covered acute and convalescent phases of COVID-19. The samples were drawn from the first 160 participants of the ongoing ImmuneRACE study and from about 1,200 subjects provided by 6 global collaborators. The prospective study material was composed of cDNA or gDNA derived from T cells, B-cell-depleted T cells, or PBMCs. Where available, HLA class I and class II types were taken from metadata supplied by the sample provider and were not determined by assay-based typing. Subjects who had been exposed to COVID-19, were actively infected with it, or had recovered from it provided the deeply sampled blood TCRbeta repertoires that made up the dataset. The sample metadata nearly always contained a de-identified subject ID, COVID-19 status, age in years and sex. A freely available public database, intended as a resource for researchers studying the immune response to SARS-CoV-2, is where the repertoires were released. Overall study outcomes, separate from this receptor: The amount of clinical and demographic metadata varied by source and participant and was provided uncurated.

TCRbeta CDR3 regions were amplified from genomic DNA using the immunoSEQ Assay, a bias-controlled multiplex PCR. From the authors' description of their analysis: Within the assay, amplification of reference gene primers was used to estimate how many nucleated cells each sample contained. Sequence reads were collapsed and filtered to measure the absolute abundance of every unique TCRbeta CDR3 rearrangement. For each sample, productive Simpson clonality was calculated as the square root of Simpson's diversity index over productive rearrangements. Entries here come from immuneACCESS through TCRdb and include only in-frame sequences with V and J called. Some clones fail to appear in such tables; in the studies checked, an unresolved V gene covers under half of the shortfall, and the cause of the remainder is unknown. D and trimming come from the DNA, and the V and J calls and clone size come from that table. The sample has about 380,000 clones on record, roughly 80% of them singletons. The top ten hold under 1.2% of the sample.

Collaborating institutions collected whole blood in K2EDTA tubes following their own protocols. For TCRbeta analysis, collaborator samples were shipped as frozen whole blood, as isolated PBMCs, or as DNA extracted from either sample type. The junction carries 14 bases between V and J, which are trimmed by 3 bases and 2 bases respectively. The CDR3 spans 16 residues, from the cysteine through the phenylalanine. Just the 48-base CDR3 DNA is kept, in frame starting at base 1. Looking up the germline V gene (reference sequence) yields CDR1 LNHDA and CDR2 SQIVND. Comments on this clone: There is no known antigen for this receptor. Per-nucleotide qualities are absent, and no much larger clonotype sits a single base away.

The chain couples TRBV19 to TRBJ1-5; there is no confident call for the D gene. This receptor was obtained from a human donor with acute or convalescent COVID-19. The donor label of this sample is uncertain. Sample: peripheral blood. CDR3 protein: CASSMWSSRGNQPQHF. The nucleotide sequence is given as TGTGCCAGTAGTATGTGGTCCTCTCGAGGCAATCAGCCCCAGCATTTT.